Each of the 26 T cell receptor beta chains below was sequenced from the same sample in a study of blood T cell repertoires in COVID-19 (dated by TCRdb to the early 2020s). Libraries came from the immunoSEQ multiplex PCR assay. Sourced from immuneACCESS, this table was stored by TCRdb with only in-frame sequences that have V and J called. A share of the clones is absent; for the studies checked, an unresolved V gene accounts for under half, and the remainder has no known explanation. This sample gives about 180,000 clones in total; around 87% of them show up just once. 2.5% to 3.5% of the sample is held by the ten biggest clonotypes. The sample taken for sequencing was peripheral blood. These receptors originate from a woman in her 30s with active or convalescent COVID-19.

This clone appeared once. J is TRBJ2-7 and V is TRBV11-2; D might be TRBD1 (6 bases). The CDR3 runs 16 residues. Germline lookup yields CDR1 SGHAT and CDR2 FQNNGV. V lost 4 bases, J lost 3 bases, and 19 bases lay in between. The chain's CDR3 is CASSSSRGYRVYEQYF. DNA of the CDR3: TGTGCCAGCAGCTCTAGCCGGGGTTACAGGGTCTACGAGCAGTACTTC.

The chain has TRBV2 and TRBJ1-6, with 9 bases fitting TRBD1. This CDR3 contains 13 residues. Looked up from germline, CDR1 is SNHLY and CDR2 is FYNNEI. With 11 bases clipped from V and 7 bases from J, the junction kept 6 bases outside the gene matches. The CDR3 is CALQTGGNSPLHF. The CDR3 bases are TGTGCCTTACAGACAGGGGGGAATTCACCCCTCCACTTT.

The gene calls are TRBV5-6 and TRBJ2-7; a weak D match, TRBD2 (5 bases). The germline V gene has CDR1 SGHDT and CDR2 YYEEEE. The length of the CDR3 is 13 residues. V lost 0 bases and J 5 bases, leaving 9 bases between the germline ends. This CDR3 is CASSLGLGDEQYF. CDR3 DNA sequence: TGTGCCAGCAGCTTGGGGTTGGGAGACGAGCAGTACTTC.

The chain carries TRBV5-1 and TRBJ1-1, with D unclear. The germline V gene encodes CDR1 SGHRS and CDR2 YFSETQ. V was shortened by 1 base and J by 3 bases, with 10 bases between the two germline ends. CDR3 length: 14 residues. The CDR3 sequence is CASSLSPQDTEAFF. CDR3 bases: TGCGCCAGCAGCTTGTCGCCCCAGGACACTGAAGCTTTCTTT.

The CDR3 DNA sequence: TGTGCCAGCAGCTTAGCGCAGGACATGTTCGTCGATGGCTACACCTTC. The encoded protein is CASSLAQDMFVDGYTF. The gene calls are TRBV7-9 and TRBJ1-2; D might be TRBD1 (5 bases). The CDR3 length is 16 residues. Looked up from germline, CDR1 is SEHNR and CDR2 is FQNEAQ (reference sequence). V lost 0 bases to trimming and J lost 6 bases, with 17 bases between them.

The gene calls are TRBV5-1 and TRBJ2-1; D is unclear. Trimming stripped 4 bases from V and 5 bases from J, with 16 bases between. Germline assignment: CDR1 SGHRS and CDR2 YFSETQ. The CDR3 is 15 residues long. CDR3: CASSAPSRGHNEQFF. CDR3 coding DNA: TGCGCCAGCAGCGCCCCGAGTAGAGGCCACAATGAGCAGTTCTTC. Filled out from reference TRBV5-1 and TRBJ2-1, the complete variable domain reads KAGVTQTPRYLIKTRGQQVTLSCSPISGHRSVSWYQQTPGQGLQFLFEYFSETQRNKGNFPGRFSGRQFSNSRSEMNVSTLELGDSALYLCASSAPSRGHNEQFFGPGTRLTVL.

This chain connects TRBV5-6 to TRBJ1-2; D may be TRBD1 (5 bases). The length of the CDR3 is 13 residues. The ends were cut back, 5 bases at V and 6 bases at J, with 14 bases in the middle. Germline V gene data show CDR1 as SGHDT and CDR2 as YYEEEE. The chain's CDR3 is CASRSTESHGYTF. The CDR3 DNA follows: TGTGCCAGCAGATCGACAGAGTCCCATGGCTACACCTTC.

CDR3 in DNA: TGCGCCAGCAGCGAGGGTTATTCTGGAGCAGATACGCAGTATTTT. Its protein product is CASSEGYSGADTQYF. The chain uses TRBV5-1 and TRBJ2-3; TRBD2 is a possible D gene (5 bases). Germline values: CDR1 SGHRS, CDR2 YFSETQ. CDR3 length: 15 residues. Trimming removed 4 bases at V and 4 bases at J, with 16 bases between.

This chain links TRBV7-2 with TRBJ2-3; perhaps TRBD1 as D (5 bases). Trimming cost V 2 bases and J 3 bases, with 15 bases left between them. Germline CDR1 is SGHTA and CDR2 is FQGNSA. The CDR3 loop spans 16 amino acids. Here the CDR3 DNA reads TGTGCCAGCAGCTTAATTTCAGGGTTTAGTACAGATACGCAGTATTTT. It translates to CASSLISGFSTDTQYF.

The chain uses TRBV6-6 and TRBJ1-5, with D possibly being TRBD1 (6 bases). The CDR3 runs 15 residues. Trimming pared 0 bases from V and 6 bases from J, leaving 12 bases between. CDR1 is MNHNY and CDR2 is SVGAGI in the germline V gene (reference sequence). In DNA form, the CDR3 reads TGTGCCAGCAGTTACTCTTCAGGGGTGGTTCAGCCCCAGCATTTT. Amino acids: CASSYSSGVVQPQHF.

The chain carries TRBV2 and TRBJ1-3, with D perhaps TRBD1 (5 bases). The CDR3 consists of 12 residues. With 11 bases removed from V and 7 bases from J, the gap between germline ends came to 15 bases. The germline V gene encodes CDR1 SNHLY and CDR2 FYNNEI. The CDR3: CAGRREENTIYF. The CDR3 region has the DNA TGTGCCGGGCGCAGGGAAGAGAACACCATATATTTT.

The CDR3 DNA follows: TGTGCCAGCCGAGGAGAGCCCGGTAGGACCGGGGAGCTGTTTTTT. As protein: CASRGEPGRTGELFF. This chain joins TRBV13 and TRBJ2-2, with D unresolved. The V and J ends lost 8 bases and 5 bases respectively, with 18 bases between them. The germline V gene encodes CDR1 PRHDT and CDR2 FYEKMQ (reference sequence). The CDR3 sequence is 15 residues long.

V gene TRBV7-9 combines with J gene TRBJ1-6; TRBD1 aligns across 10 bases. J was trimmed by 9 bases and V by 3 bases; bases with no gene match: 5. Germline V gene sequence: CDR1 SEHNR, CDR2 FQNEAQ (reference sequence). CDR3 length equals 15 residues. The CDR3 sequence: CASSLEGQGRSPLHF. CDR3 nucleotides: TGTGCCAGCAGCTTGGAGGGACAGGGGCGTTCACCCCTCCACTTT.

The genes are TRBV15 and TRBJ2-5; D gene uncertain. Germline V gene lookup returns CDR1 LNHNV and CDR2 YYDKDF (reference sequence). The CDR3 covers 13 residues. The V end was cut by 8 bases, the J end by 1 base, with 11 bases between. CDR3 sequence reads: CATSRRLQETQYF. In nucleotides, the CDR3 is TGTGCCACCTCCCGGCGGCTCCAAGAGACCCAGTACTTC.

This clone was counted once. A read error may produce the germline difference seen at one junction end. The rearrangement joins TRBV5-5 to TRBJ2-2; TRBD2 matches at 9 bases. The CDR3 is made up of 17 amino acids. Germline CDR1 SGHKS, CDR2 YYEKEE (reference sequence). CDR3 region: CARSLGAGGCLAGELFF. DNA for the CDR3: TGTGCCCGCAGCTTGGGGGCGGGGGGGTGCCTGGCCGGGGAGCTGTTTTTT.

This clone is termed large. This chain uses TRBV18 with TRBJ2-7; tentatively, D is TRBD1 (6 bases). V lost 3 bases and J 11 bases, leaving 17 bases between the germline ends. The CDR3 consists of 13 residues. Germline-derived CDR1 and CDR2 are KGHSH and LQKENI. The CDR3 region is CASSPRQDKTKYF. DNA of the CDR3: TGTGCCAGCTCACCGAGACAGGATAAGACGAAGTACTTC.

The chain joins TRBV28 to TRBJ1-1; possible D gene TRBD1, 6 bases. The length of the CDR3 is 18 residues. CDR1 and CDR2 (germline): MDHEN, SYDVKM. Trimming removed 2 bases from V and 0 bases from J, with 19 bases in between. The CDR3 DNA sequence: TGTGCCAGCAGTTTACCGACAGGAGCTTACCAGATGAACACTGAAGCTTTCTTT. It codes for CASSLPTGAYQMNTEAFF.

Here the CDR3 reads CASSSSGLEETQYF. DNA of the CDR3: TGTGCCAGCAGCTCTTCAGGGTTGGAAGAGACCCAGTACTTC. The chain carries TRBV11-2 and TRBJ2-5, with a tentative D call TRBD1 (5 bases). Between the trimmed V and J ends, which lost 4 bases and 3 bases, there was a span of 12 bases. Germline CDR1 SGHAT, CDR2 FQNNGV. This CDR3 has 14 residues.

This rearrangement joins TRBV7-9 to TRBJ1-2, with 9 bases that match TRBD1. J was trimmed by 6 bases and V by 3 bases; bases with no gene match: 17. This CDR3 region has 18 residues. From germline, CDR1 is SEHNR and CDR2 FQNEAQ (reference sequence). The CDR3 DNA reads TGTGCCAGCAGCTTGGGGATGACAGGGGGGGATCAAGGAGATGGCTACACCTTC. This codes for CASSLGMTGGDQGDGYTF.

V gene TRBV14 combines with J gene TRBJ2-1; D might be TRBD2 (5 bases). Germline assignment: CDR1 SGHDN and CDR2 FVKESK. Trimming removed 4 bases at V and 3 bases at J, with 10 bases between. The CDR3 totals 14 residues. CDR3 DNA: TGTGCCAGCAGCCTAAAGGGAGACTACAATGAGCAGTTCTTC. Translation gives CASSLKGDYNEQFF.

This chain joins TRBV28 and TRBJ1-2, with 8 nucleotides matching TRBD1. CDR1 is MDHEN and CDR2 is SYDVKM in the germline V gene. This CDR3 is built from 16 residues. Germline trimming cut 3 bases from V and 0 bases from J; bases unmatched to any gene: 6. The CDR3 DNA reads as TGTGCCAGCAGTTTTGGAGGACAGGGAGCTAACTATGGCTACACCTTC. Protein: CASSFGGQGANYGYTF.

Details on this clone: This may arise from a read error, as a much more abundant clone is one base away. The CDR3 nucleotides read TGTGCCAGCAGTTGGACAGGCGACACTGAAGCTTTCTTT. It translates to CASSWTGDTEAFF. The rearrangement links TRBV6-6 to TRBJ1-1; TRBD1 matches 7 bases. V shed 4 bases and J 3 bases; nucleotides not matched to a gene: 2. Germline lookup yields CDR1 MNHNY and CDR2 SVGAGI (reference sequence). The CDR3 runs 13 residues.

The V gene is TRBV24-1, the J gene TRBJ1-5, with D maybe TRBD1 (6 bases). V was pared by 4 bases and J by 4 bases, with 19 bases between. The germline V gene has CDR1 KGHDR and CDR2 SFDVKD. This CDR3 is built from 17 residues. In DNA form, the CDR3 reads TGTGCCACCAGTGACGAGACAGGTCCGTTTGTGAATCAGCCCCAGCATTTT. This sequence encodes CATSDETGPFVNQPQHF.

V gene TRBV7-2 combines with J gene TRBJ1-1, with D hard to call. Trimming took 2 bases from V and 6 from J, leaving 13 bases between them. The CDR3 totals 14 residues. Per germline, CDR1 SGHTA and CDR2 FQGNSA. DNA for the CDR3: TGTGCCAGCAGCTTATTTGTCAGCGAGTCTGAAGCTTTCTTT. Its translation is CASSLFVSESEAFF. Using reference TRBV7-2 and TRBJ1-1 for the parts outside the CDR3, the full variable domain is GAGVSQSPSNKVTEKGKDVELRCDPISGHTALYWYRQSLGQGLEFLIYFQGNSAPDKSGLPSDRFSAERTGGSVSTLTIQRTQQEDSAVYLCASSLFVSESEAFFGQGTRLTVV.

This clone turned up a few times. The V gene is TRBV15, the J gene TRBJ2-1; 13 nucleotides match TRBD2. Germline loops: CDR1 LNHNV, CDR2 YYDKDF (reference sequence). This CDR3 spans 17 amino acids. V dropped 1 base and J dropped 4; count of bases not matched to a gene: 4. Here the CDR3 DNA reads TGTGCCACCAGCAGAGGGACTAGCGGGAGCGTATACAATGAGCAGTTCTTC. Translating it yields CATSRGTSGSVYNEQFF.

The rearrangement joins TRBV5-6 to TRBJ1-2, with a tentative D call TRBD1 (5 bases). CDR1 SGHDT and CDR2 YYEEEE come from the germline V gene. V was clipped by 7 bases and J by 4 bases, with 11 bases between them. CDR3 length equals 12 residues. The CDR3 nucleotides are TGTGCCAGCGTGGGGGGAGGCTATGGCTACACCTTC. Its translation: CASVGGGYGYTF.